Each of the 24 T cell receptor beta chains below was sequenced from the same sample in a study of human T cells and chemical hapten exposure. TCRdb re-derived calls from the RACE reads in MiXCR, one entry per CDR3 protein. Of 110,000 to 150,000 distinct CDR3 sequences listed, around 11% are singletons. Specified time point: patch test 2, 6 weeks after DPC sensitization. The treatment was: therapeutic diphenylcyclopropenone sensitization with weekly scalp DPC. The material sequenced was whole blood, taken in connection with sensitization to the hapten diphenylcyclopropenone (DPC). The receptors were sampled from a woman between 45 and 60 years old with alopecia areata. Some clones in this sample may be carry-over from other donors' samples.

Only a few counts were recorded for this clonotype. This chain links TRBV7-2 with TRBJ2-2; 13 nucleotides align to TRBD2. CDR1 is SGHTA, CDR2 FQGNSA, per germline. The length of the CDR3 is 17 residues. Trimming at V came to 5 bases and at J to 7 bases, leaving 10 bases not matched to a gene. CDR3 region: CASSLRLAGGINGELFF. The CDR3 DNA reads TGTGCCAGCAGCCTACGACTAGCGGGAGGAATAAACGGGGAGCTGTTTTTT.

The rearrangement links TRBV7-3 to TRBJ2-1; 9 bases align to TRBD2. V dropped 5 bases and J dropped 9; count of bases not matched to a gene: 2. Germline-derived CDR1 and CDR2 are SGHTA and FQGTGA. This CDR3 comprises 12 residues. The CDR3 DNA reads TGTGCCAGCAGCCGAGCGGGAGGTGAGCAGTTCTTC. Translation gives CASSRAGGEQFF.

This clonotype was seen more than once but under ten times. The V gene is TRBV7-9, the J gene TRBJ2-2, with D possibly being TRBD2 (5 bases). Germline V gene lookup returns CDR1 SEHNR and CDR2 FQNEAQ (reference sequence). The CDR3 spans 13 residues. The V end lost 10 bases, the J end lost 2 bases, and 11 bases lay between the germline ends. CDR3 nucleotide sequence: TGTGCCAATGGGAGTGGCAACACCGGGGAGCTGTTTTTT. It is translated as CANGSGNTGELFF.

This chain connects TRBV7-9 to TRBJ2-7; D uncertain. The V and J ends lost 4 bases and 4 bases respectively, with 5 bases between them. Germline CDR1 is SEHNR and CDR2 is FQNEAQ (reference sequence). This CDR3 comprises 11 residues. CDR3 DNA sequence: TGTGCCAGCAGCTATGATTACGAGCAGTACTTC. It is translated as CASSYDYEQYF.

Concerning this clonotype itself: A much larger clone differs by one base, so this may be a read error. This rearrangement joins TRBV24-1 to TRBJ2-1, with 8 bases fitting TRBD1. V shed 3 bases and J 5 bases; nucleotides not matched to a gene: 5. In germline, CDR1 is KGHDR, CDR2 SFDVKD. CDR3 length: 15 amino acids. CDR3 sequence: CATSDPQGQDNEQFF. CDR3 nucleotide sequence: TGTGCCACCAGTGATCCCCAGGGACAGGACAATGAGCAGTTCTTC.

This clonotype has ten or more counts. The genes are TRBV27 and TRBJ1-2; maybe TRBD1 (6 bases). V shed 2 bases and J shed 8 bases, with 18 bases lying between them. From germline, CDR1 is MNHEY and CDR2 SMNVEV (reference sequence). The CDR3 consists of 15 residues. This CDR3 is CASSLGPGQTWGYTF. CDR3 DNA sequence: TGTGCCAGCAGTTTAGGACCGGGACAAACGTGGGGCTACACCTTC.

The chain links TRBV6-6 to TRBJ1-6; D gene ambiguous. V was shortened by 5 bases and J by 14 bases, with 16 bases between the two germline ends. The CDR3 covers 13 residues. The germline V gene has CDR1 MNHNY and CDR2 SVGAGI (reference sequence). CDR3 protein: CASSLSYNSALHF. The CDR3 DNA reads as TGTGCCAGCAGTCTCTCTTATAATTCGGCCCTCCACTTT.

The sample holds many counts of this clonotype. The chain couples TRBV18 to TRBJ1-6; D is undetermined. Deletions cut 3 bases from V and 6 bases from J, with 15 bases between. CDR3 length: 16 residues. Per the germline V gene, CDR1 is KGHSH and CDR2 is LQKENI. The CDR3 sequence is CASSPQEIRANSPLHF. DNA of the CDR3: TGTGCCAGCTCACCCCAGGAAATACGGGCTAATTCACCCCTCCACTTT.

This clonotype came up a few times. CDR3 in DNA: TGTGCCAGCAGCCGGGACGGGACTAGCGGCTACGCGACCCAGTACTTC. It specifies CASSRDGTSGYATQYF. This chain joins TRBV7-8 and TRBJ2-5, with 11 bases matching TRBD2. V shed 5 bases and J 7 bases; nucleotides not matched to a gene: 12. The CDR3 spans 16 residues. Germline loops: CDR1 SGHVS, CDR2 FQNEAQ.

The V and J genes are TRBV5-4 and TRBJ2-3, with 8 nucleotides matching TRBD1. The J segment lost 5 bases and the V segment lost 4 bases, leaving 9 bases of the junction unmatched. The CDR3 is 15 residues long. Germline CDR1 and CDR2: SGHNT and YYREEE (reference sequence). The CDR3 DNA follows: TGTGCCAGCAGCCAGGGACAGGACCGAAGAGATACGCAGTATTTT. Protein sequence: CASSQGQDRRDTQYF.

The chain employs TRBV29-1 and TRBJ1-3; tentatively, D is TRBD1 (6 bases). Germline loops: CDR1 SQVTM, CDR2 ANQGSEA. Deletions cut 3 bases from V and 4 bases from J, with 13 bases between. This CDR3 has 14 residues. The CDR3 DNA reads as TGCAGCGTTGAGTTTGGGACACCCGGAAACACCATATATTTT. Amino acid sequence: CSVEFGTPGNTIYF.

This clonotype occurred many times. V usage is TRBV11-2 and J usage is TRBJ2-6; D not resolved. CDR1 is SGHAT, CDR2 FQNNGV, per germline. The CDR3 sequence is 16 residues long. The V and J ends lost 7 bases and 4 bases respectively, with 17 bases between them. In nucleotides, the CDR3 is TGTGCCAGCACACGAACCGGCGGATCCGGGGCCAACGTCCTGACTTTC. It translates to CASTRTGGSGANVLTF.

Note on this clonotype: This may arise from a read error, as a much more abundant clone is one base away. The final CDR3 position lacks the conserved phenylalanine or tryptophan, pointing to a likely read error. The rearrangement links TRBV7-9 to TRBJ2-1, with TRBD2 identical over 8 bases. CDR1 and CDR2 from the germline V gene are SEHNR and FQNEAQ (reference sequence). The CDR3 spans 15 residues. The ends lost 5 bases at V and 0 bases at J; junction bases unmatched: 3. In nucleotides, the CDR3 is TGTGCCAGCAGCGCCAGCGGGAGCTCCTACAATGAGCAGTTCTCC. Translation gives CASSASGSSYNEQFS.

This clonotype was seen more than once but under ten times. The chain joins TRBV7-9 to TRBJ1-2; a weak D match, TRBD1 (5 bases). V was trimmed by 7 bases and J by 7 bases, leaving 22 bases between them. The CDR3 is 15 amino acids. CDR1 SEHNR and CDR2 FQNEAQ come from the germline V gene (reference sequence). The CDR3: CASTFGAGGGTGYTF. The CDR3 DNA is TGTGCCAGCACCTTCGGGGCGGGCGGGGGTACTGGCTACACCTTC. Supplemented by reference TRBV7-9 and TRBJ1-2, the full variable domain reads DTGVSQNPRHKITKRGQNVTFRCDPISEHNRLYWYRQTLGQGPEFLTYFQNEAQLEKSRLLSDRFSAERPKGSFSTLEIQRTEQGDSAMYLCASTFGAGGGTGYTFGSGTRLTVV.

This clonotype was counted a few times. The rearrangement joins TRBV28 to TRBJ2-3; D could derive from TRBD1 or TRBD2 (5 bases each). The CDR3 consists of 16 residues. V was cut by 4 bases and J by 0 bases, with 14 bases left in between. The V gene's germline CDR1 is MDHEN and CDR2 SYDVKM. This chain's CDR3 is CASSSRDLPSTDTQYF. The CDR3 DNA is TGTGCCAGCAGTTCCCGGGACCTCCCCAGCACAGATACGCAGTATTTT.

In its sample, this clonotype was seen a few times. The J gene is TRBJ1-4, the V gene TRBV7-9; 9 nucleotides agree with TRBD1. J lost 7 bases, V lost 5 bases, and 5 bases had no gene match. CDR1 and CDR2 (germline): SEHNR, FQNEAQ (reference sequence). The CDR3 totals 14 residues. The CDR3, as DNA: TGTGCCAGCAGCCAACAGGGGGCAGGTGAAAAACTGTTTTTT. Translation: CASSQQGAGEKLFF.

This clonotype came up a few times. V gene TRBV10-1 combines with J gene TRBJ2-1; 7 positions agree with TRBD2. V dropped 7 bases and J dropped 4; count of bases not matched to a gene: 22. The germline V gene encodes CDR1 WNHNN and CDR2 SYGVQD (reference sequence). This CDR3 region has 19 residues. CDR3 protein: CASTRGEATRASGYNEQFF. The CDR3, as DNA: TGCGCCAGCACCCGGGGAGAGGCGACCCGGGCTAGCGGTTACAATGAGCAGTTCTTC.

This chain joins TRBV6-2 or TRBV6-3 and TRBJ2-1; 8 nucleotides match TRBD2. Germline values: CDR1 MNHEY, CDR2 SVGEGT. J gave up 1 base and V 7 bases, and 3 bases lay outside the gene matches. The CDR3 has 14 amino acids. The chain's CDR3 is CASKAGGSYNEQFF. CDR3 DNA sequence: TGTGCCAGCAAGGCGGGAGGATCCTACAATGAGCAGTTCTTC.

In this sample, this clonotype turned up many times. The J gene is TRBJ2-7, the V gene TRBV6-6, with 7 bases matching TRBD1. The CDR3 totals 14 residues. With V trimmed by 6 bases and J by 2 bases, 7 bases remained unmatched. CDR1 and CDR2 (germline): MNHNY, SVGAGI (reference sequence). The chain's CDR3 is CASSRDSTTYEQYF. In nucleotides, the CDR3 is TGTGCCAGCAGCCGGGACAGCACAACCTACGAGCAGTACTTC.

In its sample, this clonotype was seen many times. The rearrangement uses TRBV20-1 and TRBJ2-3; a possible D gene is TRBD1 (5 bases). The germline V and J ends were trimmed by 0 bases and 0 bases, with 13 bases remaining between them. The germline V gene encodes CDR1 DFQATT and CDR2 SNEGSKA (reference sequence). CDR3 size: 16 residues. The DNA of the CDR3 is TGCAGTGCTAGAGATATCCAGACAGATAGCACAGATACGCAGTATTTT. Translation: CSARDIQTDSTDTQYF.

The chain links TRBV7-2 to TRBJ2-1, with TRBD2 identical over 16 bases. Germline V gene sequence: CDR1 SGHTA, CDR2 FQGNSA. V lost 5 bases and J lost 8; bases outside the gene matches: 9. The length of the CDR3 is 17 residues. Written as DNA, the CDR3 is TGTGCCAGCAGCCTTACCCCGGGACTAGCGGGAGGGGATGAGCAGTTCTTC. It specifies CASSLTPGLAGGDEQFF.

This clonotype was counted many times. V and J are TRBV6-1 and TRBJ1-2, with D unclear. The CDR3 contains 15 residues. Per germline, CDR1 MNHNS and CDR2 SASEGT. V shed 0 bases and J shed 4 bases, with 12 bases lying between them. The CDR3 nucleotides are TGTGCCAGCAGTGAAGCGCTCGCGGCCGTCTATGGCTACACCTTC. Its protein product is CASSEALAAVYGYTF.

The chain joins TRBV7-9 to TRBJ2-3; tentatively, D is TRBD1 (6 bases). The V and J ends lost 4 bases and 0 bases respectively, with 11 bases between them. CDR1 is SEHNR, CDR2 FQNEAQ, per germline (reference sequence). The CDR3 length is 15 residues. CDR3 amino acids: CASSSDSISTDTQYF. The CDR3 bases are TGTGCCAGCAGCTCGGACAGTATCAGCACAGATACGCAGTATTTT.

The V and J genes are TRBV20-1 and TRBJ2-2; D remains unclear. Germline CDR1 and CDR2: DFQATT and SNEGSKA (reference sequence). Trimming stripped 0 bases from V and 5 bases from J, with 10 bases between. This CDR3 region has 14 residues. CDR3 sequence reads: CSARDSALTGELFF. The CDR3 DNA reads as TGCAGTGCTAGAGATTCGGCGCTAACCGGGGAGCTGTTTTTT.